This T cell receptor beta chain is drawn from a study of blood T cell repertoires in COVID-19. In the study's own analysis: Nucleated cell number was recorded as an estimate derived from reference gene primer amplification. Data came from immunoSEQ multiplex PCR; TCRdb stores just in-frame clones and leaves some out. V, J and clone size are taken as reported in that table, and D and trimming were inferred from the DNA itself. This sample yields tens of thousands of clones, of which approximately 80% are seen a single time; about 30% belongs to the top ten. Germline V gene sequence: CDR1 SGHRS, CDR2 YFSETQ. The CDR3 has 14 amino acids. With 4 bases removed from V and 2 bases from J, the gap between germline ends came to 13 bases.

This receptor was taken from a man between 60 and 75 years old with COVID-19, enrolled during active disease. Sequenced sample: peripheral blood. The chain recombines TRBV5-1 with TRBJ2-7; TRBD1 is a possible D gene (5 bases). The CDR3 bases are TGCGCCAGCAGCGAGGACAACCCTACCTACGAGCAGTACTTC. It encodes CASSEDNPTYEQYF.